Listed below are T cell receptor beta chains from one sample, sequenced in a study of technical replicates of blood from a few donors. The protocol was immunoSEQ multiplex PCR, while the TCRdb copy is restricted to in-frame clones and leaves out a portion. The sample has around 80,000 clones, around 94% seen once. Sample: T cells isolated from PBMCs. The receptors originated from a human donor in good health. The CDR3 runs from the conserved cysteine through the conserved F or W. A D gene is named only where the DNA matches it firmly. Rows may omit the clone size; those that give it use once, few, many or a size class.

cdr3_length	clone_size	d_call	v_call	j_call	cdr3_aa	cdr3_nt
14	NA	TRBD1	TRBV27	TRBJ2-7	CASSPGTGYYEQYF	TGTGCCAGCAGCCCCGGGACAGGCTACTACGAGCAGTACTTC
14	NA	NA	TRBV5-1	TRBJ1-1	CASSLTPPNTEAFF	TGCGCCAGCAGCTTGACACCACCGAACACTGAAGCTTTCTTT
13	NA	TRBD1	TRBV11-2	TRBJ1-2	CASSQTGFYGYTF	TGTGCCAGCAGTCAGACAGGGTTTTATGGCTACACCTTC
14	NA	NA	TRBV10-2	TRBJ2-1	CASGLLLPYNEQFF	TGCGCCAGCGGACTACTGCTTCCCTACAATGAGCAGTTCTTC
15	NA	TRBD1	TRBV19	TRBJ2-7	CASSPPGTGTDEQYF	TGTGCCAGTAGTCCCCCCGGGACAGGGACGGATGAGCAGTACTTC
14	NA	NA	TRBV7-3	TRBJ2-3	CASSHRQDPDTQYF	TGTGCCAGCAGCCATCGACAGGATCCAGATACGCAGTATTTT
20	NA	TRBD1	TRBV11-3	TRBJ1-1	CASRSPPFGTEGSMNTEAFF	TGTGCCAGCAGGTCTCCTCCATTCGGGACAGAGGGAAGCATGAACACTGAAGCTTTCTTT
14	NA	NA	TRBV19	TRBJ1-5	CASVLQASNQPQHF	TGTGCCAGTGTCTTACAGGCTAGCAATCAGCCCCAGCATTTT
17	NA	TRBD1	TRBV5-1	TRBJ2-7	CASTASGRGTPVGEQYF	TGCGCCAGCACCGCTTCGGGCAGGGGGACCCCCGTCGGCGAGCAGTACTTC
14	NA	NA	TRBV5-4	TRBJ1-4	CASSLSGKEEKLFF	TGTGCCAGCAGCTTATCAGGGAAAGAGGAAAAACTGTTTTTT
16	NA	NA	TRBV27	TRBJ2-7	CASSRGRDDPSYEQYF	TGTGCCAGCAGTAGGGGGCGGGACGACCCATCCTACGAGCAGTACTTC
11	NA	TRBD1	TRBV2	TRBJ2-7	CASSGLGQAYF	TGTGCCAGCAGTGGACTGGGACAGGCGTACTTC
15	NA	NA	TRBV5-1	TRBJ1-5	CASSLNRGSNQPQHF	TGCGCCAGCAGCCTTAATCGCGGGAGCAATCAGCCCCAGCATTTT
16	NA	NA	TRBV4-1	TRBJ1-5	CASSQNPFGDNQPQHF	TGCGCCAGCAGCCAGAACCCCTTCGGGGACAATCAGCCCCAGCATTTT
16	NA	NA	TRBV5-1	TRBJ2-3	CASSLVSTGGTDTQYF	TGCGCCAGCAGCTTGGTAAGCACTGGTGGCACAGATACGCAGTATTTT
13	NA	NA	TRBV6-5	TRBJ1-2	CATSGHRNYGYTF	TGTGCCACTAGCGGTCACAGGAACTATGGCTACACCTTC
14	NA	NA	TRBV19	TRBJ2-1	CASSIDGRYNEQFF	TGTGCCAGTAGTATAGATGGCAGATACAATGAGCAGTTCTTC
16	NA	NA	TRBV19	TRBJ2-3	CASSSLSGPRTDTQYF	TGTGCCAGTAGCTCCCTCTCGGGTCCTCGCACAGATACGCAGTATTTT
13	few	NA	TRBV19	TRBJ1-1	CASSWGDLTEAFF	TGTGCCAGTAGTTGGGGGGACCTCACTGAAGCTTTCTTT
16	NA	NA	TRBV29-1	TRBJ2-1	CSVEGRSGIRGGEQFF	TGCAGCGTTGAAGGAAGGAGCGGGATTAGGGGGGGTGAGCAGTTCTTC
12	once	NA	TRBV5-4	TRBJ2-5	CASSFRQETQYF	TGTGCCAGCAGCTTCAGGCAAGAGACCCAGTACTTC
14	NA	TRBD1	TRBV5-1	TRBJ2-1	CASYRTGGPNEQFF	TGCGCCAGCTACCGGACAGGGGGACCGAATGAGCAGTTCTTC
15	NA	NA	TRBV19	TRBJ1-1	CASSIGPGMNTEAFF	TGTGCCAGTAGTATAGGGCCAGGGATGAACACTGAAGCTTTCTTT
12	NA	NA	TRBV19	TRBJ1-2	CASKESLYGYTF	TGTGCCAGTAAAGAAAGCCTCTATGGCTACACCTTC
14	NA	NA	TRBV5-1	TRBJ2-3	CASSLPGSTDTQYF	TGCGCCAGCAGCTTGCCCGGATCCACAGACACGCAGTATTTT
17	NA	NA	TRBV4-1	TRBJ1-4	CASSQYPEGGHNEKLFF	TGCGCCAGCAGCCAATACCCCGAGGGAGGTCATAATGAAAAACTGTTTTTT
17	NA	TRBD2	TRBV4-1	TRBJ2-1	CASSQDRTGGPINEQFF	TGCGCCAGCAGCCAAGATAGAACGGGAGGGCCAATAAATGAGCAGTTCTTC
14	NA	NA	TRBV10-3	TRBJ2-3	CAIRDIAGTDTQYF	TGTGCCATCAGGGACATCGCTGGCACAGATACGCAGTATTTT
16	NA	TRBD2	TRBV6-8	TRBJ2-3	CASTTGTSGSTDTQYF	TGTGCCAGCACCACGGGGACTAGCGGTAGCACAGATACGCAGTATTTT
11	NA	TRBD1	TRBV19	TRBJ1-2	CARGTAVHSTF	TGTGCCAGGGGGACAGCCGTCCACTCAACCTTC
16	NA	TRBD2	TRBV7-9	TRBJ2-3	CASSLWVTSAGDTQYF	TGTGCCAGCAGCTTATGGGTGACTAGCGCTGGAGATACGCAGTATTTT
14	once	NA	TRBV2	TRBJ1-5	CASSPQGIRQPQHF	TGTGCCAGCAGTCCTCAGGGAATACGGCAGCCCCAGCATTTT
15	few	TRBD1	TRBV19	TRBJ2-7	CASSLKPGQGYEQYF	TGTGCCAGTAGTTTGAAACCGGGACAGGGATACGAGCAGTACTTC
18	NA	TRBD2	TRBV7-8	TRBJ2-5	CASSRLGTSTIMGETQYF	TGTGCCAGCAGCCGACTCGGGACTAGCACAATAATGGGGGAGACCCAGTACTTC
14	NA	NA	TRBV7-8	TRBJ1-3	CASRLGRSGNTIYF	TGTGCCAGTAGGCTAGGAAGATCAGGAAACACCATATATTTT
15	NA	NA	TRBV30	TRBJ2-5	CAWSRDTGFQETQYF	TGTGCCTGGAGTCGGGACACAGGGTTCCAAGAGACCCAGTACTTC
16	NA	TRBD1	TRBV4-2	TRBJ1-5	CASSQEVGQGYQPQHF	TGTGCCAGCAGCCAAGAGGTGGGACAGGGTTACCAGCCCCAGCATTTT
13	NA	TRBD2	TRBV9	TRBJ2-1	CASSVVGRGEQFF	TGTGCCAGCAGCGTAGTCGGGAGGGGTGAGCAGTTCTTC
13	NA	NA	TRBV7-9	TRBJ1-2	CASSLVEGVGYTF	TGTGCCAGCAGCTTAGTTGAGGGGGTTGGCTACACCTTC
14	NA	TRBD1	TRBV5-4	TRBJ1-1	CASSQDRAGTEAFF	TGTGCCAGCAGCCAGGACAGGGCGGGAACTGAAGCTTTCTTT
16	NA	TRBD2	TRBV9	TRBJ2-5	CASSVGTSGEQETQYF	TGTGCCAGCAGCGTAGGAACTAGCGGGGAGCAAGAGACCCAGTACTTC
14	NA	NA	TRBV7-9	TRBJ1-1	CASSSPGGNTEAFF	TGTGCCAGCAGCTCCCCCGGGGGGAACACTGAAGCTTTCTTT
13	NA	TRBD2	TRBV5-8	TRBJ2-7	CASSLGLANEQYF	TGTGCCAGCAGCTTGGGACTAGCGAACGAGCAGTACTTC
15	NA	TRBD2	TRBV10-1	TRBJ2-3	CASSLLAGGPDTQYF	TGCGCCAGCAGCCTACTAGCGGGGGGCCCAGATACGCAGTATTTT
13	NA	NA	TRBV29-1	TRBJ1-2	CSVEDRGSYGYTF	TGCAGCGTTGAAGACCGGGGGAGCTATGGCTACACCTTC
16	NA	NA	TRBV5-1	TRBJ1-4	CASSFGQVSTNEKLFF	TGCGCCAGCAGCTTTGGGCAGGTGTCAACTAATGAAAAACTGTTTTTT
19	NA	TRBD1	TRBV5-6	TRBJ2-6	CASSSSRDRVSSGANVLTF	TGTGCCAGCAGCTCGAGTAGGGACAGGGTTTCCTCTGGGGCCAACGTCCTGACTTTC
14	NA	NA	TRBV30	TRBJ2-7	CAGTRGPESYEQYF	TGTGCCGGCACCCGAGGCCCCGAGTCCTACGAGCAGTACTTC